One and the same sample provided the 13 T cell receptor beta chains below, sequenced in a study of cytomegalovirus exposure and HLA in healthy donors. A multiplex PCR was run with 60 Vbeta primers and 13 Jbeta primers. Libraries were prepared by immunoSEQ multiplex PCR; TCRdb keeps only in-frame clonotypes and omits some of them. This sample has roughly 84,000 clones, with approximately 79% found just once. The source material was PBMCs. All receptors come from a human donor in good health.

This chain links TRBV2 with TRBJ2-7, with a possible D match to TRBD1 (5 bases). Between the trimmed V and J ends, which lost 2 bases and 3 bases, there was a span of 8 bases. The CDR3 consists of 13 residues. From germline, CDR1 is SNHLY and CDR2 FYNNEI. The CDR3 loop is CASSERGLYEQYF. The CDR3 nucleotides are TGTGCCAGCAGTGAAAGGGGCCTCTACGAGCAGTACTTC.

The chain combines TRBV4-3 with TRBJ2-2; D is possibly TRBD2 (5 bases). Trimming cost V 1 base and J 6 bases, with 18 bases left between them. The CDR3 is 17 residues long. Germline CDR1 reads LGHNA; CDR2 reads YSLEER. CDR3 bases: TGCGCCAGCAGCCAAGGGACTCCTTCCATTTTCGCCGGGGAGCTGTTTTTT. This encodes CASSQGTPSIFAGELFF.

This sequence joins TRBV27 and TRBJ2-6; no clear D. Trimming removed 4 bases at V and 0 bases at J, with 7 bases between. The CDR3 consists of 15 residues. Germline assignment: CDR1 MNHEY and CDR2 SMNVEV (reference sequence). DNA for the CDR3: TGTGCCAGCAGTTCCCCGAGCTCTGGGGCCAACGTCCTGACTTTC. Translation gives CASSSPSSGANVLTF.

V gene TRBV10-2 combines with J gene TRBJ1-2, with D perhaps matching TRBD1 (6 bases). Deletions cut 10 bases from V and 4 bases from J, with 16 bases between. The CDR3 contains 13 residues. Germline assignment: CDR1 WSHSY and CDR2 SAAADI. DNA of the CDR3: TGCGCCACCGCTCAGGGGCGCGGCTATGGCTACACCTTC. Translating it yields CATAQGRGYGYTF.

The chain uses TRBV11-2 and TRBJ2-1; D is uncertain. Trimming left V 0 bases short and J 9 bases short, with 9 bases between. This CDR3 has 13 amino acids. Germline lookup yields CDR1 SGHAT and CDR2 FQNNGV. The chain's CDR3 is CASSLDIMSEQFF. CDR3 nucleotides: TGTGCCAGCAGCTTAGATATTATGAGTGAGCAGTTCTTC.

The chain recombines TRBV7-6 with TRBJ2-7, with D tentatively TRBD1 (8 bases). The CDR3 contains 16 residues. The germline V gene encodes CDR1 SGHVS and CDR2 FNYEAQ. V was pared by 5 bases and J by 1 base, with 18 bases between. CDR3 in amino acids: CASSQYTGGASYEQYF. For the CDR3, the DNA is TGTGCCAGCAGCCAATATACAGGGGGGGCGTCCTACGAGCAGTACTTC. The variable domain in full, completed from reference TRBV7-6 and TRBJ2-7, reads GAGVSQSPRYKVTKRGQDVALRCDPISGHVSLYWYRQALGQGPEFLTYFNYEAQQDKSGLPNDRFSAERPEGSISTLTIQRTEQRDSAMYRCASSQYTGGASYEQYFGPGTRLTVT.

The count of this clone is one. CDR3 region: CASSLATAGNTEAFF. In DNA form, the CDR3 reads TGTGCCAGCAGCTTAGCGACGGCAGGGAACACTGAAGCTTTCTTT. V and J are TRBV7-2 and TRBJ1-1; D unclear. The length of the CDR3 is 15 residues. Trimming removed 0 bases from V and 1 base from J, with 9 bases in between. CDR1 is SGHTA and CDR2 is FQGNSA in the germline V gene.

This clone appeared a few times. The genes are TRBV5-1 and TRBJ2-3; 10 bases line up with TRBD2. Trimming at V came to 0 bases and at J to 2 bases, leaving 3 bases not matched to a gene. Germline-derived CDR1 and CDR2 are SGHRS and YFSETQ. This CDR3 has 16 residues. In DNA form, the CDR3 reads TGCGCCAGCAGCTTGGCAACTAGCGGGGACACAGATACGCAGTATTTT. Translation gives CASSLATSGDTDTQYF.

The chain has TRBV7-9 and TRBJ2-3; 10 bases agree with TRBD2. V lost 5 bases to trimming and J lost 3 bases; unmatched junction nucleotides: 5. This CDR3 comprises 15 residues. Germline lookup yields CDR1 SEHNR and CDR2 FQNEAQ (reference sequence). The CDR3 reads CASSLLAGLTDTQYF. The CDR3 DNA follows: TGTGCCAGCAGCCTACTAGCGGGGCTAACAGATACGCAGTATTTT.

This chain connects TRBV30 to TRBJ2-5, with 7 bases identical to TRBD1. V gave up 1 base and J gave up 5 bases; unmatched junction bases: 4. The CDR3 covers 13 residues. Germline assignment: CDR1 GTSNPN and CDR2 SVGIG (reference sequence). The DNA for the CDR3 is TGTGCCTGGAGTGCCGACAGGGTGGAGACCCAGTACTTC. As protein: CAWSADRVETQYF.

The gene calls are TRBV18 and TRBJ2-7, with TRBD1 matching 7 bases. CDR3 length: 13 residues. Germline values: CDR1 KGHSH, CDR2 LQKENI. The V gene end was trimmed by 8 bases and the J gene end by 1 base; junction bases not matched to a gene: 5. The CDR3 spells CASKMTGSYEQYF. DNA of the CDR3: TGTGCCAGCAAGATGACAGGGTCCTACGAGCAGTACTTC.

The V and J genes are TRBV6-5 and TRBJ2-5, with TRBD2 matching 11 bases. J was trimmed by 1 base and V by 10 bases; bases with no gene match: 5. There are 14 residues in the CDR3. Germline-derived CDR1 and CDR2 are MNHEY and SVGAGI. In DNA, the CDR3 is TGTGCCACCGTAGCGGGGGGGCCCCAAGAGACCCAGTACTTC. Its protein is CATVAGGPQETQYF.

The J gene is TRBJ2-5, the V gene TRBV4-1; D unclear. The CDR3 is 13 amino acids. The ends were cut back, 4 bases at V and 2 bases at J, with 8 bases in the middle. Per the germline V gene, CDR1 is MGHRA and CDR2 is YSYEKL. CDR3: CASSPLWQETQYF. CDR3 DNA sequence: TGCGCCAGCAGCCCACTTTGGCAAGAGACCCAGTACTTC.